The 21 T cell receptor beta chains presented below share a single source sample, sequenced in a study of blood T cell repertoires in COVID-19. Sequencing was performed with immunoSEQ multiplex PCR; in TCRdb, only in-frame clones are kept and a portion is missing. The sample carries around 180,000 clones, more than 80% recorded once. Specimen: PBMCs or T cells enriched from blood (not recorded which). The receptors come from a man in his forties or fifties who had recovered from COVID-19.

The V and J genes are TRBV5-4 and TRBJ1-2, with TRBD1 as a possible D gene (5 bases). CDR1 is SGHNT, CDR2 YYREEE, per germline (reference sequence). V lost 4 bases, J lost 6 bases, and 22 bases lay in between. The CDR3 sequence is 16 residues long. The CDR3 here is CASSRPPDIFLDGYTF. In DNA, the CDR3 is TGTGCCAGCAGCCGACCCCCGGACATTTTTCTGGATGGCTACACCTTC.

J is TRBJ1-2 and V is TRBV27, with D possibly being TRBD1 (6 bases). Germline assignment: CDR1 MNHEY and CDR2 SMNVEV (reference sequence). V lost 4 bases to trimming and J lost 4 bases, with 10 bases between them. This CDR3 has 13 residues. The CDR3 region has the DNA TGTGCCAGCAGTTCGAACAGGGTCTATGGCTACACCTTC. It encodes CASSSNRVYGYTF.

The chain carries TRBV15 and TRBJ1-4; TRBD1 might be the D (6 bases). The germline V gene encodes CDR1 LNHNV and CDR2 YYDKDF (reference sequence). Trimming took off 3 bases at V and 4 bases at J, with 21 bases between the two ends. CDR3 length equals 18 residues. CDR3 nucleotide sequence: TGTGCCACCAGCAGGGCTACTTCTGGGGGCAGGGTTAATGAAAAACTGTTTTTT. Its translation is CATSRATSGGRVNEKLFF. Combining the CDR3 with reference TRBV15 and TRBJ1-4 gives the whole variable domain DAMVIQNPRYQVTQFGKPVTLSCSQTLNHNVMYWYQQKSSQAPKLLFHYYDKDFNNEADTPDNFQSRRPNTSFCFLDIRSPGLGDTAMYLCATSRATSGGRVNEKLFFGSGTQLSVL.

This clone came up a few times. J is TRBJ2-5 and V is TRBV11-2, with 9 nucleotides matching TRBD2. The CDR3 runs 19 residues. Trimming took 0 bases from V and 0 from J; bases not matched to a gene: 11. The germline V gene encodes CDR1 SGHAT and CDR2 FQNNGV. In nucleotides, the CDR3 is TGTGCCAGCAGCTTAGATATCGGGCTAGCGGGGTTGAACCAAGAGACCCAGTACTTC. The encoded protein is CASSLDIGLAGLNQETQYF.

The genes are TRBV9 and TRBJ1-5, with D maybe TRBD1 (5 bases). This CDR3 comprises 14 residues. Germline lookup yields CDR1 SGDLS and CDR2 YYNGEE. The V end lost 3 bases, the J end lost 0 bases, and 7 bases lay between the germline ends. The DNA of the CDR3 is TGTGCCAGCAGCGCCGACAGTAGCAATCAGCCCCAGCATTTT. Its protein is CASSADSSNQPQHF.

This chain joins TRBV6-6 and TRBJ2-2, with D unresolved. This CDR3 is built from 12 residues. V lost 7 bases to trimming and J lost 2 bases, with 5 bases between them. Germline V gives CDR1 MNHNY, CDR2 SVGAGI (reference sequence). The chain's CDR3 is CASNLNTGELFF. As DNA, the CDR3 is TGTGCCAGCAATCTAAACACCGGGGAGCTGTTTTTT.

The chain links TRBV30 to TRBJ2-1; D remains ambiguous. The germline V gene encodes CDR1 GTSNPN and CDR2 SVGIG (reference sequence). The CDR3 has 12 amino acids. Trimming shortened V by 4 bases and J by 5 bases, and 9 bases separated the two germline ends. The CDR3 loop is CAWTGSHNEQFF. For the CDR3, the DNA is TGTGCCTGGACGGGTTCCCACAATGAGCAGTTCTTC.

The J gene is TRBJ1-5, the V gene TRBV10-2, with 9 bases that match TRBD1. The germline V gene has CDR1 WSHSY and CDR2 SAAADI. The length of the CDR3 is 16 residues. The V gene end was trimmed by 3 bases and the J gene end by 3 bases; junction bases not matched to a gene: 6. The CDR3 loop reads CASSDSDRGLNQPQHF. Here the CDR3 DNA reads TGCGCCAGCAGTGATTCGGACAGGGGACTCAATCAGCCCCAGCATTTT.

The V gene is TRBV6-5, the J gene TRBJ1-2, with a weak D call TRBD1 (5 bases). The CDR3 has 13 amino acids. Germline V gene lookup returns CDR1 MNHEY and CDR2 SVGAGI. Deletions cut 8 bases from V and 8 bases from J, with 18 bases between. This CDR3 is CASRIRVTGGYTF. Here the CDR3 DNA reads TGTGCCAGCCGGATCAGGGTTACTGGCGGCTACACCTTC.

V gene TRBV9 combines with J gene TRBJ1-4; no clear D gene. Germline values: CDR1 SGDLS, CDR2 YYNGEE. The CDR3 sequence is 14 residues long. V shed 0 bases and J shed 5 bases, with 8 bases lying between them. For the CDR3, the DNA is TGTGCCAGCAGCGTAGGTCCCAGGAATGAAAAACTGTTTTTT. Its protein is CASSVGPRNEKLFF.

V and J are TRBV7-2 and TRBJ2-1, with 9 nucleotides matching TRBD2. V lost 1 base and J lost 2; bases outside the gene matches: 12. There are 19 residues in the CDR3. The germline V gene encodes CDR1 SGHTA and CDR2 FQGNSA. CDR3 nucleotide sequence: TGTGCCAGCAGCTTAGTCAGCGGGGGGCGTTTTAGCACCTACAATGAGCAGTTCTTC. Amino acid sequence: CASSLVSGGRFSTYNEQFF.

The chain employs TRBV9 and TRBJ2-1, with 7 bases identical to TRBD2. The J segment lost 2 bases and the V segment lost 1 base, leaving 3 bases of the junction unmatched. CDR1 and CDR2 (germline): SGDLS, YYNGEE. This CDR3 is built from 15 residues. The CDR3 is CASSVTGGPYNEQFF. The CDR3 DNA is TGTGCCAGCAGCGTAACGGGGGGACCCTACAATGAGCAGTTCTTC.

V gene TRBV5-4 combines with J gene TRBJ1-5; TRBD1 aligns across 10 bases. Losses at the gene ends were 0 bases for V and 0 bases for J; bases not matched to a gene: 12. CDR3 length: 20 residues. Germline loops: CDR1 SGHNT, CDR2 YYREEE (reference sequence). This chain's CDR3 is CASSLGSGTGALFSNQPQHF. CDR3 sequence (DNA): TGTGCCAGCAGCTTGGGGTCCGGGACAGGGGCCTTATTTAGCAATCAGCCCCAGCATTTT.

V gene TRBV6-5 combines with J gene TRBJ2-7, with D perhaps TRBD1 (5 bases). V lost 6 bases and J 4 bases, leaving 13 bases between the germline ends. The CDR3 runs to 13 residues. Germline V gene lookup returns CDR1 MNHEY and CDR2 SVGAGI. CDR3 sequence: CASRGGHTYEQYF. Written as DNA, the CDR3 is TGTGCCAGCAGGGGCGGACACACTTACGAGCAGTACTTC.

V usage is TRBV7-2 and J usage is TRBJ1-6, with D unresolved. The CDR3 sequence is 15 residues long. Germline loops: CDR1 SGHTA, CDR2 FQGNSA. Trimming took 1 base from V and 9 from J, leaving 13 bases between them. The CDR3 reads CASSLESGVRSPLHF. The CDR3 DNA is TGTGCCAGCAGCTTAGAAAGTGGAGTTCGTTCACCCCTCCACTTT. Full variable domain (rest looked up from reference TRBV7-2 and TRBJ1-6): GAGVSQSPSNKVTEKGKDVELRCDPISGHTALYWYRQSLGQGLEFLIYFQGNSAPDKSGLPSDRFSAERTGGSVSTLTIQRTQQEDSAVYLCASSLESGVRSPLHFGNGTRLTVT.

The chain uses TRBV6-5 and TRBJ2-1, with 10 bases lining up with TRBD2. V gave up 4 bases and J gave up 9 bases; unmatched junction bases: 3. This CDR3 contains 13 residues. Germline V CDR1 and CDR2: MNHEY, SVGAGI. CDR3 loop: CASSLAGGIEQFF. The CDR3 DNA follows: TGTGCCAGCAGTTTAGCGGGGGGTATTGAGCAGTTCTTC.

The chain employs TRBV5-4 and TRBJ2-7, with a possible D match to TRBD2 (6 bases). Trimming shortened V by 3 bases and J by 4 bases, and 20 bases separated the two germline ends. Germline loops: CDR1 SGHNT, CDR2 YYREEE (reference sequence). The CDR3 has 16 residues. In nucleotides, the CDR3 is TGTGCCAGCAGCTCCCATAGCTCAGGAGGGAGATACGAGCAGTACTTC. It translates to CASSSHSSGGRYEQYF.

This clone has just a few counts. The V call is TRBV5-4, the J call TRBJ2-3; D remains ambiguous. The V end lost 4 bases, the J end lost 2 bases, and 11 bases lay between the germline ends. Germline lookup yields CDR1 SGHNT and CDR2 YYREEE (reference sequence). The CDR3 totals 14 residues. The CDR3 region has the DNA TGTGCCAGCAGCCCTCCCCCCCCCACAGATACGCAGTATTTT. It is translated as CASSPPPPTDTQYF.

Only a few counts were recorded for this clone. The gene calls are TRBV7-3 and TRBJ2-1, with 12 bases matching TRBD2. The CDR3 consists of 20 residues. Germline V gene data show CDR1 as SGHTA and CDR2 as FQGTGA. V lost 5 bases to trimming and J lost 0 bases; unmatched junction nucleotides: 14. CDR3 sequence: CASSPGGDGTSGLSYNEQFF. CDR3 in DNA: TGTGCCAGCAGCCCAGGGGGTGATGGGACTAGCGGGCTCTCCTACAATGAGCAGTTCTTC.

The chain combines TRBV6-2 or TRBV6-3 with TRBJ2-3, with D maybe TRBD2 (6 bases). This CDR3 is built from 15 residues. CDR1 and CDR2 (germline): MNHEY, SVGEGT. V was shortened by 2 bases and J by 6 bases, with 15 bases between the two germline ends. The CDR3 loop is CASSYRAGKGDTQYF. The CDR3 DNA reads as TGTGCCAGCAGTTACCGCGCGGGGAAAGGTGATACGCAGTATTTT.

The chain joins TRBV5-1 to TRBJ2-3, with 7 nucleotides matching TRBD2. Germline V gene data show CDR1 as SGHRS and CDR2 as YFSETQ. This CDR3 contains 15 residues. With V trimmed by 5 bases and J by 4 bases, 10 bases remained unmatched. CDR3 bases: TGCGCCAGCAGAGACTGGGGGGGTCGGTCAGATACGCAGTATTTT. Encoded protein: CASRDWGGRSDTQYF.